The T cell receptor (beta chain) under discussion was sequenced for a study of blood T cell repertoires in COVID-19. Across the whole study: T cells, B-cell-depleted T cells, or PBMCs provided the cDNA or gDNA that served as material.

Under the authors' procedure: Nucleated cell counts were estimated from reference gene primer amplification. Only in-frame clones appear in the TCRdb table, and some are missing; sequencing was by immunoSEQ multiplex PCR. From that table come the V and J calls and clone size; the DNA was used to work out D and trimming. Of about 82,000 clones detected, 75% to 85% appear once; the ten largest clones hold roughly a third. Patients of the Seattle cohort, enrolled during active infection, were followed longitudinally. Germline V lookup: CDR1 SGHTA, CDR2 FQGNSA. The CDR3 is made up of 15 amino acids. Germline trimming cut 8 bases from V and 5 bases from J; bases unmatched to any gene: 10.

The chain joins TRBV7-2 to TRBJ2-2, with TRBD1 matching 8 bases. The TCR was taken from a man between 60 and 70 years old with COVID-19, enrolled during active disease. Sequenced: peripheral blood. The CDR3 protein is CASGPGQGGTGELFF. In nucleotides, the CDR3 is TGTGCCAGCGGCCCCGGACAGGGCGGTACCGGGGAGCTGTTTTTT.